This T cell receptor beta chain comes out of a study of early T cells in non-severe SARS-CoV-2 infection. Study-wide results and caveats: Matches to VDJdb favored anti-spike CD8 responses and missed private and CD4 specificities.

Germline V gives CDR1 MGHRA, CDR2 YSYEKL. Trimming shortened V by 0 bases and J by 5 bases, and 3 bases separated the two germline ends. This CDR3 spans 12 amino acids. This clonotype has a count of ten or more. Its specificity is not known. TCRdb re-called the 5' RACE reads with MiXCR, one entry per CDR3 protein. The top ten hold about 6.7% of the sample, which has about 85,000 distinct CDR3 sequences, approximately 15% seen once. V usage is TRBV4-1 and J usage is TRBJ2-3; D remains unclear. The TCR was taken from an adult who was a healthcare worker with PCR-confirmed SARS-CoV-2 infection or an uninfected control (not recorded which). Sequenced material: whole blood. CDR3 loop: CASSQDIDTQYF. DNA of the CDR3: TGCGCCAGCAGCCAAGACATAGATACGCAGTATTTT.